These T cell receptor beta chains were read from a single sample in a study of blood T cell repertoires in COVID-19. Profiled with immunoSEQ multiplex PCR; TCRdb holds only in-frame clones, not every one. Of hundreds of thousands of clones in the sample, around 88% were seen once. What was sequenced was peripheral blood. The receptor set was obtained from a woman in her twenties or thirties who had recovered from COVID-19. Each CDR3 is given with its conserved first and last residue. D genes are given only for firm matches. Clone size is given for some rows only: seen once, a few or many times, or a class if the clone is expanded.

TRBV11-2	TRBJ2-1	NA	NA	TGTGCCAGCAGCTTAGTTAACGACTTCTCCTACAATGAGCAGTTCTTC	CASSLVNDFSYNEQFF
TRBV11-2	TRBJ2-7	NA	TRBD2	TGTGCCAGCAGCCCTCCGGGAGGAGAACGAGGGGCCTACGAGCAGTACTTC	CASSPPGGERGAYEQYF
TRBV14	TRBJ2-3	NA	NA	TGTGCCAGCAGCCAAGACTCGCGGGTGCGCACAGATACGCAGTATTTT	CASSQDSRVRTDTQYF
TRBV5-6	TRBJ2-5	once	NA	TGTGCCAGCAGCTGGACAACGGGTCAAGAGACCCAGTACTTC	CASSWTTGQETQYF
TRBV19	TRBJ1-1	once	NA	TGTGCCAGTAGTGTACCGGGACTGAGGAACACTGAAGCTTTCTTT	CASSVPGLRNTEAFF
TRBV6-5	TRBJ2-7	few	TRBD2	TGTGCCAGCACTGGACTAGCGGGAGCGGGCGAGCAGTACTTC	CASTGLAGAGEQYF
TRBV4-2	TRBJ2-1	NA	TRBD2	TGTGCCAGCGGTCCTAGCGGGAGCTCCTACAATGAGCAGTTCTTC	CASGPSGSSYNEQFF
TRBV2	TRBJ2-1	NA	NA	TGTGCCAGCAGTGAGGGCGCTGAGCAGTTCTTC	CASSEGAEQFF
TRBV5-4	TRBJ2-7	NA	NA	TGTGCCAGCAGGTCGGTGGTGTCGGGGGATAGCTCCTACGAGCAGTACTTC	CASRSVVSGDSSYEQYF
TRBV5-4	TRBJ1-3	NA	TRBD1	TGTGCCAGCAGCCGGAAAACAGGGGCTGGAAACACCATATATTTT	CASSRKTGAGNTIYF
TRBV24-1	TRBJ1-5	NA	NA	TGTGCCACCAGTGTCGGGGGGGATCAGCCCCAGCATTTT	CATSVGGDQPQHF
TRBV16	TRBJ2-3	NA	NA	TGTGCCAGCAGAAACAGGGACTATACTTTGACAGATACGCAGTATTTT	CASRNRDYTLTDTQYF
TRBV5-1	TRBJ2-6	once	NA	TGCGCCAGCAGCTCGGGGGACTCTGGGGCCAACGTCCTGACTTTC	CASSSGDSGANVLTF
TRBV18	TRBJ1-4	few	NA	TGTGCCAGCTCACCACTCCAGGGCTATGCAACTAATGAAAAACTGTTTTTT	CASSPLQGYATNEKLFF
TRBV7-8	TRBJ2-3	NA	TRBD1	TGTGCCAGCAGCACCCGGACAGGGTTGGATACGCAGTATTTT	CASSTRTGLDTQYF
TRBV7-9	TRBJ1-6	NA	NA	TGTGCCAGCAATAGGGGCTCCTATAATTCACCCCTCCACTTT	CASNRGSYNSPLHF
TRBV6-1	TRBJ1-5	NA	NA	TGTGCCAGCAGTGATTGGTGGCAAAATCAGCCCCAGCATTTT	CASSDWWQNQPQHF